What follows are 19 T cell receptor beta chains derived from one specimen sequenced in a study of blood T cell repertoires in COVID-19. Sequencing was performed with immunoSEQ multiplex PCR; in TCRdb, only in-frame clones are kept and a portion is missing. The sample records approximately 200,000 clones, about four fifths being singletons. The sample consisted of PBMCs or T cells enriched from blood (not recorded which). The source is a middle-aged man who had recovered from COVID-19.

V and J are TRBV7-9 and TRBJ1-1; D gene ambiguous. Germline V gives CDR1 SEHNR, CDR2 FQNEAQ (reference sequence). The CDR3 extends over 14 amino acids. V was trimmed by 1 base and J by 4 bases, leaving 10 bases between them. DNA of the CDR3: TGTGCCAGCAGCTTAGGGGTGACGGGCACTGAAGCTTTCTTT. Its translation is CASSLGVTGTEAFF.

In DNA, the CDR3 is TGTGCCAGCAGCGTAGAGGGACAGCCTTCAACTAATGAAAAACTGTTTTTT. It codes for CASSVEGQPSTNEKLFF. The V and J genes are TRBV9 and TRBJ1-4; 7 nucleotides line up with TRBD1. V shed 0 bases and J 0 bases; nucleotides not matched to a gene: 5. The CDR3 sequence is 17 residues long. Germline assignment: CDR1 SGDLS and CDR2 YYNGEE.

This clone was observed once. Other DNA sequences in this sample translate to the same CDR3. The chain has TRBV12-3 or TRBV12-4 and TRBJ1-5; D is perhaps TRBD1 (5 bases). Trimming took off 5 bases at V and 6 bases at J, with 11 bases between the two ends. This CDR3 has 13 amino acids. Here the CDR3 reads CASSPGGGQPQHF. The CDR3 region has the DNA TGTGCCAGCAGTCCCGGGGGGGGTCAGCCCCAGCATTTT.

The gene calls are TRBV19 and TRBJ1-5; D might be TRBD1 (6 bases). The CDR3 is 16 residues long. V was shortened by 3 bases and J by 0 bases, with 12 bases between the two germline ends. Germline values: CDR1 LNHDA, CDR2 SQIVND (reference sequence). The CDR3 DNA is TGTGCCAGTAGTATTCAACAGGGTTATAGCAATCAGCCCCAGCATTTT. Its translation is CASSIQQGYSNQPQHF.

This rearrangement joins TRBV28 to TRBJ2-5; possible D gene TRBD1, 6 bases. With 6 bases removed from V and 4 bases from J, the gap between germline ends came to 18 bases. Per germline, CDR1 MDHEN and CDR2 SYDVKM. The length of the CDR3 is 15 residues. The CDR3 loop reads CASSTAWGLRETQYF. The CDR3 DNA reads as TGTGCCAGCAGCACGGCCTGGGGGCTTCGAGAGACCCAGTACTTC. Full variable domain (outside the CDR3, taken from reference TRBV28 and TRBJ2-5): DVKVTQSSRYLVKRTGEKVFLECVQDMDHENMFWYRQDPGLGLRLIYFSYDVKMKEKGDIPEGYSVSREKKERFSLILESASTNQTSMYLCASSTAWGLRETQYFGPGTRLLVL.

This chain joins TRBV3-1 (or the pseudogene TRBV3-2) and TRBJ2-5; 8 bases align to TRBD1. V was pared by 2 bases and J by 5 bases, with 10 bases of the junction left unmatched. Germline CDR1 and CDR2: LGHDT and YNNKEL (reference sequence). The CDR3 loop spans 16 amino acids. The CDR3 sequence is CASSQRVLDREETQYF. CDR3 sequence (DNA): TGTGCCAGCAGCCAACGGGTCCTGGACAGGGAGGAGACCCAGTACTTC.

Concerning this clone itself: A much larger clone lies one base from this, so it may be a read error. CDR3 protein: CASSGTGDEQYF. The DNA for the CDR3 is TGTGCCAGCAGCGGGACAGGGGACGAGCAGTACTTC. This chain connects TRBV9 to TRBJ2-7, with 9 bases lining up with TRBD1. V shed 3 bases, J shed 5 bases, and the junction held 0 bases outside the gene matches. Germline CDR1 reads SGDLS; CDR2 reads YYNGEE. The CDR3 covers 12 residues.

This chain uses TRBV7-9 with TRBJ1-4; 8 bases align to TRBD1. Germline loops: CDR1 SEHNR, CDR2 FQNEAQ (reference sequence). The trim removed 5 bases at V and 5 bases at J, leaving 10 bases unmatched. This CDR3 is built from 16 residues. The DNA of the CDR3 is TGTGCCAGCAGCCTCGGGAGGACAGGGAAGAATGAAAAACTGTTTTTT. It specifies CASSLGRTGKNEKLFF.

The V and J genes are TRBV7-2 and TRBJ2-6, with TRBD2 matching 11 bases. V lost 4 bases to trimming and J lost 0 bases; unmatched junction nucleotides: 5. Germline V lookup: CDR1 SGHTA, CDR2 FQGNSA. This CDR3 is built from 18 residues. As DNA, the CDR3 is TGTGCCAGCAGCTCCGGACTAGCGGGTTTCTCTGGGGCCAACGTCCTGACTTTC. This codes for CASSSGLAGFSGANVLTF.

This rearrangement joins TRBV2 to TRBJ2-1; perhaps TRBD1 as D (5 bases). This CDR3 has 15 residues. The germline V gene has CDR1 SNHLY and CDR2 FYNNEI. V was shortened by 7 bases and J by 3 bases, with 16 bases between the two germline ends. The CDR3: CASILETEIYNEQFF. CDR3 sequence (DNA): TGTGCCAGCATCCTGGAGACAGAAATCTACAATGAGCAGTTCTTC.

The chain joins TRBV12-5 to TRBJ2-3; tentatively, D is TRBD2 (7 bases). The CDR3 spans 14 residues. Between the trimmed V and J ends, which lost 7 bases and 3 bases, there was a span of 14 bases. Germline V gene data show CDR1 as LGHNT and CDR2 as FRNRAP. The CDR3 sequence: CASARGAGTDTQYF. Written as DNA, the CDR3 is TGTGCTAGTGCCCGGGGGGCGGGGACAGATACGCAGTATTTT.

This rearrangement joins TRBV18 to TRBJ2-7; possibly TRBD2 for D (7 bases). Germline V gives CDR1 KGHSH, CDR2 LQKENI. The CDR3 has 16 amino acids. The ends were cut back, 1 base at V and 5 bases at J, with 18 bases in the middle. DNA of the CDR3: TGTGCCAGCTCACCACGGGGGGGGCCCCTAGGGGACGAGCAGTACGTC. It codes for CASSPRGGPLGDEQYV.

The genes are TRBV18 and TRBJ1-2, with 9 bases fitting TRBD1. Germline lookup yields CDR1 KGHSH and CDR2 LQKENI. The CDR3 has 16 residues. After removal of 3 bases from V and 6 bases from J, the junction contained 11 bases not matched to a gene. Here the CDR3 DNA reads TGTGCCAGCTCACCGGGGACAGGGCGAGGACGAGATGGCTACACCTTC. Protein product: CASSPGTGRGRDGYTF.

The J gene is TRBJ1-2, the V gene TRBV28; D possibly corresponds to TRBD1 (5 bases). The V gene lost 7 bases and the J gene lost 3 bases, with 12 bases spanning the gap. This CDR3 region has 13 residues. The germline CDR1 and CDR2 sequences are MDHEN and SYDVKM. The CDR3 DNA is TGTGCCAGCACCCTGGGGCAGGACTATGGCTACACCTTC. Its translation: CASTLGQDYGYTF.

The CDR3 coding sequence is TGCGCCAGCAGCTTGGCGTCTTCGGGACAGGCTACTGGAAACACCATATATTTT. Translating it yields CASSLASSGQATGNTIYF. The chain uses TRBV5-1 and TRBJ1-3, with 8 bases identical to TRBD1. Germline V gene sequence: CDR1 SGHRS, CDR2 YFSETQ. Germline trimming cut 0 bases from V and 2 bases from J; bases unmatched to any gene: 10. This CDR3 contains 18 residues.

This chain uses TRBV19 with TRBJ1-1; D unresolved. V was clipped by 8 bases and J by 5 bases, with 15 bases between them. The CDR3 extends over 13 amino acids. Germline V lookup: CDR1 LNHDA, CDR2 SQIVND (reference sequence). CDR3 bases: TGTGCCAGTGTGGGTCCGGGTTGGACTGAAGCTTTCTTT. Protein sequence: CASVGPGWTEAFF.

The chain has TRBV5-4 and TRBJ2-6, with TRBD1 matching 10 bases. The CDR3 consists of 17 residues. CDR1 is SGHNT, CDR2 YYREEE, per germline (reference sequence). V lost 5 bases to trimming and J lost 1 base; unmatched junction nucleotides: 6. CDR3 in amino acids: CASRTGGAWSGANVLTF. The CDR3 DNA reads TGTGCCAGCAGGACAGGGGGCGCCTGGTCTGGGGCCAACGTCCTGACTTTC.

The chain links TRBV5-4 to TRBJ1-2; 7 bases are shared with TRBD1. The CDR3 totals 13 residues. Germline assignment: CDR1 SGHNT and CDR2 YYREEE (reference sequence). With V trimmed by 1 base and J by 4 bases, 1 base remained unmatched. In DNA form, the CDR3 reads TGTGCCAGCAGCTTGCAGGGGGGCTATGGCTACACCTTC. This translates into CASSLQGGYGYTF.

Only a few counts were recorded for this clone. The chain combines TRBV6-5 with TRBJ2-7; possible D gene TRBD2, 6 bases. The CDR3 sequence is 13 residues long. V was cut by 4 bases and J by 5 bases, with 12 bases left in between. Germline loops: CDR1 MNHEY, CDR2 SVGAGI. CDR3 bases: TGTGCCAGCAGTTGGGGCGGGATCGACGAGCAGTACTTC. It specifies CASSWGGIDEQYF.